This entry is about one T cell receptor (beta chain). Its specificity is unknown. The junction shows a germline mismatch at one end, possibly a read error. This entry belongs to a study of cytomegalovirus exposure and HLA in healthy donors. Study-wide points: In vitro testing confirmed a few CMV-associated chains as specific for CMV antigens.

13 Jbeta primers and 60 Vbeta primers were used for the PCR. TCRdb's copy holds only in-frame clones and misses some; the assay was immunoSEQ multiplex PCR. The table has 100,000 to 150,000 clones, 60% to 85% seen once. The CDR3 totals 18 residues. Germline V CDR1 and CDR2: LNHDA, SQIVND (reference sequence). The clonotype originates from a woman in her 40s in good health and CMV-seronegative. This chain uses TRBV19 with TRBJ1-2, with D perhaps TRBD1 (5 bases). Sequenced: PBMCs. The CDR3 spells CASSIEIRVVSEPLGYTF. In DNA, the CDR3 is TGTGCCAGTAGCATAGAGATCAGGGTTGTCAGTGAGCCCTTGGGCTACACCTTC.